Listed below are T cell receptor beta chains from one sample, sequenced in a study of shared clonotypes between healthy human individuals. Method: immunoSEQ multiplex PCR; TCRdb's copy keeps in-frame clones and lacks some. The sample contains 2 million to 2.5 million clones, over 85% of which appear only once. Material for sequencing was naive CD4+ T cells from PBMCs. These receptors originate from a man aged 18 to 35 in good health. Some clones in this sample may be carry-over from other donors' samples. Both conserved end residues are part of each CDR3. D genes are given only for firm matches. For some rows the clone size is stated as once, few or many, or as a class when expanded; others skip it.

CDR3 protein: CASSMIQRIGYTF
CDR3 DNA: TGTGCCAGTAGTATGATTCAGCGGATAGGCTACACCTTC
D gene: NA
J gene: TRBJ1-2
clone size: NA
V gene: TRBV19

CDR3 protein: CASSSLRASSYEQYF
CDR3 DNA: TGTGCCAGCAGCTCCCTCAGGGCGAGCTCCTACGAGCAGTACTTC
D gene: NA
J gene: TRBJ2-7
clone size: NA
V gene: TRBV5-6

CDR3 protein: CASRRGTQETQYF
CDR3 DNA: TGTGCCAGCAGACGAGGTACCCAAGAGACCCAGTACTTC
D gene: NA
J gene: TRBJ2-5
clone size: NA
V gene: TRBV25-1

CDR3 protein: CASRGQYNQPQHF
CDR3 DNA: TGTGCCAGCAGAGGACAGTACAATCAGCCCCAGCATTTT
D gene: NA
J gene: TRBJ1-5
clone size: NA
V gene: TRBV6-1

CDR3 protein: CSVGRTSEDLGTDTQYF
CDR3 DNA: TGCAGCGTTGGACGGACTAGCGAGGACCTGGGCACAGATACGCAGTATTTT
D gene: TRBD2
J gene: TRBJ2-3
clone size: NA
V gene: TRBV29-1

CDR3 protein: CASSPRTGKDFGELFF
CDR3 DNA: TGTGCCAGCAGCCCCAGGACAGGGAAGGATTTCGGGGAGCTGTTTTTT
D gene: TRBD1
J gene: TRBJ2-2
clone size: NA
V gene: TRBV7-2

CDR3 protein: CASSPGPPTYQETQYF
CDR3 DNA: TGTGCCAGTAGTCCAGGACCACCAACGTACCAAGAGACCCAGTACTTC
D gene: NA
J gene: TRBJ2-5
clone size: NA
V gene: TRBV19

CDR3 protein: CASSIVSGAIEQYF
CDR3 DNA: TGTGCCAGCAGCATTGTTAGCGGGGCAATCGAGCAGTACTTC
D gene: TRBD2
J gene: TRBJ2-7
clone size: once
V gene: TRBV7-2

CDR3 protein: CASSPGADSNQPQHF
CDR3 DNA: TGTGCCAGCAGCCCGGGGGCGGATAGCAATCAGCCCCAGCATTTT
D gene: NA
J gene: TRBJ1-5
clone size: NA
V gene: TRBV11-2

CDR3 protein: CASSSVAGRTDTQYF
CDR3 DNA: TGTGCCAGCAGTTCAGTAGCGGGGCGCACAGATACGCAGTATTTT
D gene: TRBD2
J gene: TRBJ2-3
clone size: NA
V gene: TRBV6-5

CDR3 protein: CASSVPGGELFF
CDR3 DNA: TGTGCCAGCAGCGTTCCTGGCGGGGAGCTGTTTTTT
D gene: NA
J gene: TRBJ2-2
clone size: NA
V gene: TRBV9

CDR3 protein: CASSPLGTSGSTDTQYF
CDR3 DNA: TGTGCCAGCTCACCACTCGGGACTAGCGGGAGTACAGATACGCAGTATTTT
D gene: TRBD2
J gene: TRBJ2-3
clone size: NA
V gene: TRBV18

CDR3 protein: CASSEAWKGRSDRSLGGQYF
CDR3 DNA: TGTGCCAGCAGTGAAGCTTGGAAAGGCCGCAGTGATCGCAGCCTGGGAGGGCAGTACTTC
D gene: NA
J gene: TRBJ2-7
clone size: NA
V gene: TRBV2

CDR3 protein: CAARRGNGYTF
CDR3 DNA: TGTGCGGCGAGGAGGGGGAATGGCTACACCTTC
D gene: NA
J gene: TRBJ1-2
clone size: NA
V gene: TRBV28

CDR3 protein: CASSLSRASGITGELFF
CDR3 DNA: TGTGCCAGCAGCTTATCCCGGGCTAGCGGGATAACCGGGGAGCTGTTTTTT
D gene: TRBD2
J gene: TRBJ2-2
clone size: NA
V gene: TRBV7-2

CDR3 protein: CASSVSSGFGYTF
CDR3 DNA: TGTGCCAGCAGCGTCTCATCAGGATTTGGCTACACCTTC
D gene: NA
J gene: TRBJ1-2
clone size: NA
V gene: TRBV11-2

CDR3 protein: CASMGAAGANVLTF
CDR3 DNA: TGTGCCAGTATGGGGGCTGCTGGGGCCAACGTCCTGACTTTC
D gene: NA
J gene: TRBJ2-6
clone size: NA
V gene: TRBV19

CDR3 protein: CASSLRGTGDRNEQFF
CDR3 DNA: TGTGCCAGCAGCTTGAGGGGGACAGGGGATCGGAATGAGCAGTTCTTC
D gene: TRBD1
J gene: TRBJ2-1
clone size: NA
V gene: TRBV7-2

CDR3 protein: CASSSLQGLPYEQYF
CDR3 DNA: TGTGCCAGCAGCTCGTTACAGGGTTTGCCCTACGAGCAGTACTTC
D gene: NA
J gene: TRBJ2-7
clone size: NA
V gene: TRBV11-2

CDR3 protein: CAISESIGGSYEQYF
CDR3 DNA: TGTGCCATCAGTGAGTCGATAGGGGGTTCCTACGAGCAGTACTTC
D gene: NA
J gene: TRBJ2-7
clone size: NA
V gene: TRBV10-3

CDR3 protein: CAPPKAATQETQYF
CDR3 DNA: TGTGCCCCACCAAAAGCGGCTACCCAAGAGACCCAGTACTTC
D gene: NA
J gene: TRBJ2-5
clone size: NA
V gene: TRBV5-3

CDR3 protein: CASSLAGTGPSYEQYF
CDR3 DNA: TGCGCCAGCAGCTTGGCCGGAACAGGGCCGTCCTACGAGCAGTACTTC
D gene: NA
J gene: TRBJ2-7
clone size: NA
V gene: TRBV5-1

CDR3 protein: CASSYGLPGRTGELFF
CDR3 DNA: TGTGCCAGCAGTTATGGGCTTCCAGGGCGTACCGGGGAGCTGTTTTTT
D gene: NA
J gene: TRBJ2-2
clone size: NA
V gene: TRBV6-5

CDR3 protein: CASRSGQFSGNTIYF
CDR3 DNA: TGTGCCAGCAGGTCGGGACAGTTCTCTGGAAACACCATATATTTT
D gene: TRBD1
J gene: TRBJ1-3
clone size: NA
V gene: TRBV6-5

CDR3 protein: CASSELQGALSNQPQHF
CDR3 DNA: TGTGCCAGCAGTGAATTACAGGGGGCCCTTAGCAATCAGCCCCAGCATTTT
D gene: TRBD1
J gene: TRBJ1-5
clone size: NA
V gene: TRBV6-1

CDR3 protein: CASSLVVNTEAFF
CDR3 DNA: TGCGCCAGCAGCTTGGTAGTTAACACTGAAGCTTTCTTT
D gene: NA
J gene: TRBJ1-1
clone size: NA
V gene: TRBV5-1

CDR3 protein: CASSDTDTQYF
CDR3 DNA: TGTGCCAGCAGTGATACAGATACGCAGTATTTT
D gene: NA
J gene: TRBJ2-3
clone size: NA
V gene: TRBV7-9

CDR3 protein: CASSLTRGQFF
CDR3 DNA: TGTGCCAGCAGCCTTACTAGGGGGCAGTTCTTC
D gene: NA
J gene: TRBJ2-1
clone size: once
V gene: TRBV11-1

CDR3 protein: CASSLAPNTEAFF
CDR3 DNA: TGCGCCAGCAGCTTGGCTCCGAACACTGAAGCTTTCTTT
D gene: NA
J gene: TRBJ1-1
clone size: few
V gene: TRBV5-1

CDR3 protein: CASSNPHLETQYF
CDR3 DNA: TGTGCCAGCAGTAACCCTCATCTGGAGACCCAGTACTTC
D gene: NA
J gene: TRBJ2-5
clone size: NA
V gene: TRBV6-5

CDR3 protein: CASSEALGGGQPQHF
CDR3 DNA: TGTGCCAGCAGTGAAGCGCTGGGAGGGGGACAGCCCCAGCATTTT
D gene: NA
J gene: TRBJ1-5
clone size: NA
V gene: TRBV6-1